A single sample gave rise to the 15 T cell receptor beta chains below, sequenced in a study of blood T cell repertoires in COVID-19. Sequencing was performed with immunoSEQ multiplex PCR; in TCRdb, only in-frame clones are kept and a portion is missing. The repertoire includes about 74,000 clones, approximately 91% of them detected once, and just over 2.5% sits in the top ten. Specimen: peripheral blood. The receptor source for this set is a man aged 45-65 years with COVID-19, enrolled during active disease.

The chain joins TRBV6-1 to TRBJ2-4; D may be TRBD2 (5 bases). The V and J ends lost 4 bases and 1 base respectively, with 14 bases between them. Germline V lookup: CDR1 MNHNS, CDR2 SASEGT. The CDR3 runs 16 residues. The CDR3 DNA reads TGTGCCAGCAGTGCGGACTGGGGTAGCGCCAAAAACATTCAGTACTTC. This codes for CASSADWGSAKNIQYF.

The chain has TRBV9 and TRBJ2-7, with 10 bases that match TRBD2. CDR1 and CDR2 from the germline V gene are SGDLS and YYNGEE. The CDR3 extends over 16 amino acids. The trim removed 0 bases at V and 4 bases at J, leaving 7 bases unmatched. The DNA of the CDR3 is TGTGCCAGCAGCGTAGGGGCCGGGACTAGCGAATACGAGCAGTACTTC. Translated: CASSVGAGTSEYEQYF.

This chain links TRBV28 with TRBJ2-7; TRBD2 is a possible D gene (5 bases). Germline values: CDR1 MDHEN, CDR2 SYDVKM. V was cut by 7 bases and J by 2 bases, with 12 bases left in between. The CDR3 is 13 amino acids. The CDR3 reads CASTTAGAYEQYV. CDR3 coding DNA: TGTGCCAGCACCACGGCCGGGGCCTACGAGCAGTACGTC.

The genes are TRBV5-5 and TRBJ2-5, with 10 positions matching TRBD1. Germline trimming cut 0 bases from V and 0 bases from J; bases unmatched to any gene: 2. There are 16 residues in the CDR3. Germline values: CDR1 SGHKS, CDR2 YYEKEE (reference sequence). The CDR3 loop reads CASSLEDRGYQETQYF. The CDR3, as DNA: TGTGCCAGCAGCTTGGAGGACAGGGGGTACCAAGAGACCCAGTACTTC.

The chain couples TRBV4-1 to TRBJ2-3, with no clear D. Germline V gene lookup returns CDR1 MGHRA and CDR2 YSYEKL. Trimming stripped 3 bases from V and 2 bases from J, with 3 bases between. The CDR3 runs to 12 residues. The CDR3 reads CASSHYTDTQYF. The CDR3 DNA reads TGCGCCAGCAGCCATTACACAGATACGCAGTATTTT.

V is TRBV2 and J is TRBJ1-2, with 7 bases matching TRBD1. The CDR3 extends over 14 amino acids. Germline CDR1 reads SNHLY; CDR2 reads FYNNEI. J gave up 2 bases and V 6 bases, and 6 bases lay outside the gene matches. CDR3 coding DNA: TGTGCCAGCAGGGCGGGACAGACGAACTATGGCTACACCTTC. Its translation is CASRAGQTNYGYTF.

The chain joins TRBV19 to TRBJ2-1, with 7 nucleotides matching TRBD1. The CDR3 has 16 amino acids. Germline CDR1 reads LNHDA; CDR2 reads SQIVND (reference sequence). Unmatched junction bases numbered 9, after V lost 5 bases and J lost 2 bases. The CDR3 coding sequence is TGTGCCAGTAGTCTCGGACAGGACCCTGCCTACAATGAGCAGTTCTTC. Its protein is CASSLGQDPAYNEQFF.

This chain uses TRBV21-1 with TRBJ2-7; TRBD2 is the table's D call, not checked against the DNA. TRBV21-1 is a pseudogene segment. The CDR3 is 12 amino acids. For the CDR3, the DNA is TGTGCCAGCAGCAATAGCTCCTACGAGCAGTACGTC. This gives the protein CASSNSSYEQYV.

CDR3 nucleotides: TGTGCCAGCAGTTCCTGGGGTTCAAAGGGGGACTATGGCTACACCTTC. Its translation: CASSSWGSKGDYGYTF. J is TRBJ1-2 and V is TRBV6-5, with D possibly being TRBD1 (6 bases). This CDR3 is 16 amino acids long. V was cut by 4 bases and J by 3 bases, with 18 bases left in between. In germline, CDR1 is MNHEY, CDR2 SVGAGI.

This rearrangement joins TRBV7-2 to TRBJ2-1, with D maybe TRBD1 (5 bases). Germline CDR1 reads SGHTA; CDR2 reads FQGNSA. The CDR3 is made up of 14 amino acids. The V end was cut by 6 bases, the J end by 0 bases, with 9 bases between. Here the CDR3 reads CASRLQVSYNEQFF. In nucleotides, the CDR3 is TGTGCCAGCAGATTACAGGTCTCCTACAATGAGCAGTTCTTC.

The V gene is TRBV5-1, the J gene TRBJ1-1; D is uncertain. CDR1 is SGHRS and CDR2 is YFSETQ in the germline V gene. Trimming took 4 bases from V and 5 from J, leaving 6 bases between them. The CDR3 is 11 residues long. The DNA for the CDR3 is TGCGCCAGCAGCGCGAATACTGAAGCTTTCTTT. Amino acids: CASSANTEAFF.

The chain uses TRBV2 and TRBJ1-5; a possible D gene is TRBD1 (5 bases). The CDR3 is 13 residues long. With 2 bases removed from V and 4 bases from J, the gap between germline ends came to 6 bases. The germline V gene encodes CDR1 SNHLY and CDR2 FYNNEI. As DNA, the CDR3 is TGTGCCAGCAGTGAAAGACAGAATCAGCCCCAGCATTTT. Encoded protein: CASSERQNQPQHF.

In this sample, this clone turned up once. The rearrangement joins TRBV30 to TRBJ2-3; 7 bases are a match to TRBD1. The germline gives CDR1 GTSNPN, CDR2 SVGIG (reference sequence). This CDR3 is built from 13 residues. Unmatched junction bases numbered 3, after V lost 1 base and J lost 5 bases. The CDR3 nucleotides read TGTGCCTGGAGTGGATACAGGGGAGATACGCAGTATTTT. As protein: CAWSGYRGDTQYF.

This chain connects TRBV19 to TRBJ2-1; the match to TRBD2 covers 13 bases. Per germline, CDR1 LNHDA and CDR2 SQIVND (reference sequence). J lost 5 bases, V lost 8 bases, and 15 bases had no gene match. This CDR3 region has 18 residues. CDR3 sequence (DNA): TGTGCCAGTGGCAAGGGACTAGCGGGACTGACGGTCCACAATGAGCAGTTCTTC. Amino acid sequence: CASGKGLAGLTVHNEQFF.

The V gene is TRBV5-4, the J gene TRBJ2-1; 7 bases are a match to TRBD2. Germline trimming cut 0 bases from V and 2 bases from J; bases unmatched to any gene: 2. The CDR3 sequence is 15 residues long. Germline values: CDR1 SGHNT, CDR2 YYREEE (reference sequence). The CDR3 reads CASSLGGSTYNEQFF. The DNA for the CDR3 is TGTGCCAGCAGCTTGGGCGGGAGCACCTACAATGAGCAGTTCTTC.